This record covers a single T cell receptor (beta chain). The data are from a study of radiation and T cells in renal cell carcinoma. The wider study: Nephrectomy followed 15 Gy stereotactic body radiation by 4 weeks.

Sequenced by immunoSEQ multiplex PCR; TCRdb stores in-frame clones only, minus some. The sample lists 100,000 to 150,000 clones, more than 70% seen once, with 5.8% in the top ten. The V end was cut by 7 bases, the J end by 1 base, with 21 bases between. There are 17 residues in the CDR3. From germline, CDR1 is LNHDA and CDR2 SQIVND (reference sequence). As to time point: blood 2 weeks post-SBRT. The treatment here: 15 Gy SBRT to primary tumor, nephrectomy 4 weeks later. The sequence was obtained from a woman between 65 and 79 years old with renal cell carcinoma. Specimen: blood, collected from a patient whose treatment included radiotherapy and nephrectomy. The chain couples TRBV19 to TRBJ2-3; possible D gene TRBD2, 6 bases. The CDR3 sequence: CASTPRVVAAGTDTQYF. The DNA for the CDR3 is TGTGCCAGTACCCCGAGGGTGGTAGCGGCCGGCACAGATACGCAGTATTTT.